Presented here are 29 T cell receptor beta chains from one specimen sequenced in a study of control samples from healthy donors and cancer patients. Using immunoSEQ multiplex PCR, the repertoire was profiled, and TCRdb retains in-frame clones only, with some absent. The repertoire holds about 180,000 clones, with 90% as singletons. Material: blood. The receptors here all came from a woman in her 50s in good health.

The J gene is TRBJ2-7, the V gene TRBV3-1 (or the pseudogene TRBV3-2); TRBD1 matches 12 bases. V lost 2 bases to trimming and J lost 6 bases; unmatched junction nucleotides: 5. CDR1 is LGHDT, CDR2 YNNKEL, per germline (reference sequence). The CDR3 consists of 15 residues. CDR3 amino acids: CASSQPGQGAREQYF. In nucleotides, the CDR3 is TGTGCCAGCAGCCAACCGGGACAGGGGGCGCGCGAGCAGTACTTC.

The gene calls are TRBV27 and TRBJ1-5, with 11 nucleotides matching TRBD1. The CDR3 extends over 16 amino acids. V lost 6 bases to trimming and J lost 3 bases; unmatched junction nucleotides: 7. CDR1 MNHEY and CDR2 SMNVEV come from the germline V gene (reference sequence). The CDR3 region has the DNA TGTGCCAGCAGCCCCCGGGACAGGGGGAACAATCAGCCCCAGCATTTT. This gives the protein CASSPRDRGNNQPQHF.

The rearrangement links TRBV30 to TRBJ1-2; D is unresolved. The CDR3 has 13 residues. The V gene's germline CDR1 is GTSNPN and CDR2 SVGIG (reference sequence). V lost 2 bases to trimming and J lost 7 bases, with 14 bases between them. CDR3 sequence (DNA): TGTGCCTGGAGTCCTACCTTTGTGGGTGGCTACACCTTC. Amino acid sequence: CAWSPTFVGGYTF. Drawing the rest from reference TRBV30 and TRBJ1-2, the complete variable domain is SQTIHQWPATLVQPVGSPLSLECTVEGTSNPNLYWYRQAAGRGLQLLFYSVGIGQISSEVPQNLSASRPQDRQFILSSKKLLLSDSGFYLCAWSPTFVGGYTFGSGTRLTVV.

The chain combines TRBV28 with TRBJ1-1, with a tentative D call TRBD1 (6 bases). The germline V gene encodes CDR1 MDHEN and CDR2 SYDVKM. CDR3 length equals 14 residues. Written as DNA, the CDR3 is TGTGTAATCACTGGACAGTCCTTGAACACTGAAGCTTTCTTT. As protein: CVITGQSLNTEAFF.

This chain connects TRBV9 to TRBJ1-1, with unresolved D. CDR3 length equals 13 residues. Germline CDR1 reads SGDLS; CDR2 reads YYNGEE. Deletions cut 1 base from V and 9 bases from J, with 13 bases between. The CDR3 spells CASSVYGQEKAFF. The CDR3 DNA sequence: TGTGCCAGCAGCGTATATGGGCAGGAGAAAGCTTTCTTT.

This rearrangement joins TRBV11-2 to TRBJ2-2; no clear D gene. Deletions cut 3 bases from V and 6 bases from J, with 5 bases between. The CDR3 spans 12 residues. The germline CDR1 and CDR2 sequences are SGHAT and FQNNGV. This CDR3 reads CASSFNAGELFF. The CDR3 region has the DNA TGTGCCAGCAGCTTTAATGCCGGGGAGCTGTTTTTT.

The DNA for the CDR3 is TGTGCCAGCAGCCAAGTCGGCGGGAGGGCCTGGTCGCAAGAGACCCAGTACTTC. Protein: CASSQVGGRAWSQETQYF. The genes are TRBV4-2 and TRBJ2-5; 9 bases fit TRBD2. The length of the CDR3 is 18 residues. V gave up 1 base and J gave up 2 bases; unmatched junction bases: 11. The germline CDR1 and CDR2 sequences are LGHNA and YNFKEQ.

Here the CDR3 reads CASSLEPSLWSNTIYF. The CDR3 nucleotides are TGCGCCAGCAGCTTGGAACCGTCCCTCTGGAGCAACACCATATATTTT. The J gene is TRBJ1-3, the V gene TRBV5-1; D gene ambiguous. There are 16 residues in the CDR3. The V end lost 0 bases, the J end lost 7 bases, and 17 bases lay between the germline ends. Germline V gene sequence: CDR1 SGHRS, CDR2 YFSETQ.

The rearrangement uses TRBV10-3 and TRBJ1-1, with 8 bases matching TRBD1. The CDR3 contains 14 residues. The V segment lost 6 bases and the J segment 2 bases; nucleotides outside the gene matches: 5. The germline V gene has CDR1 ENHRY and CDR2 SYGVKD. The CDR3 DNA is TGTGCCATCAGCCGCGACAGGGGAAACACTGAAGCTTTCTTT. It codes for CAISRDRGNTEAFF.

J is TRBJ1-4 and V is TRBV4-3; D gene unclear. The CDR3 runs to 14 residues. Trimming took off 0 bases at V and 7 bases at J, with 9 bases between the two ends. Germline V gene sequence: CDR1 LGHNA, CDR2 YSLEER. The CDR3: CASSQDGRFEKLFF. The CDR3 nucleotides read TGCGCCAGCAGCCAAGATGGGAGGTTTGAAAAACTGTTTTTT.

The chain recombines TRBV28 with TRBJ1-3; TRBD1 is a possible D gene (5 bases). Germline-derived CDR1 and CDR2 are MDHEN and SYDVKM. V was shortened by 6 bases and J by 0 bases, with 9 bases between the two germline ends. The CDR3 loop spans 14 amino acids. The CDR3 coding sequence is TGTGCCAGCAGGGGGGGGTTCTCTGGAAACACCATATATTTT. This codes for CASRGGFSGNTIYF.

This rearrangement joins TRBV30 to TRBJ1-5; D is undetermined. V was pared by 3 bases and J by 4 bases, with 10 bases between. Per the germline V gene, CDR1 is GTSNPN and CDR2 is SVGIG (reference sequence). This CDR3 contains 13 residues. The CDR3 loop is CAWSPTVNQPQHF. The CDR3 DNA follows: TGTGCCTGGAGCCCCACAGTGAATCAGCCCCAGCATTTT.

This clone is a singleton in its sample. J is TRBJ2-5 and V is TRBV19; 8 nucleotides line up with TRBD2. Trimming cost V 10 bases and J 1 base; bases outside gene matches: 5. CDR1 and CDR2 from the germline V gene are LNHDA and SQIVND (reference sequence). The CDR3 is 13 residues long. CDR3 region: CATSGSVQETQYF. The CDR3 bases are TGTGCCACCAGCGGGAGTGTCCAAGAGACCCAGTACTTC.

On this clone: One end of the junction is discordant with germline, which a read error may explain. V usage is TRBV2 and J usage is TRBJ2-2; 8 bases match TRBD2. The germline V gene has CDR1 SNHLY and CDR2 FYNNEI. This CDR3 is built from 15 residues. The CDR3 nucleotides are TGTGCCAGCAGTGAGACTAGCGCTGAACACCGGGGAGCTGTTTTT. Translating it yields CASSETSAEHRGAVF.

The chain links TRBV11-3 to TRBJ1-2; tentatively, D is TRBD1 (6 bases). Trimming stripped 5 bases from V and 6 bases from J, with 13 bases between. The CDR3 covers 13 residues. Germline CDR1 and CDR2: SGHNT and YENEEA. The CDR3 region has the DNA TGTGCCAGCAGCCTGGGGGCTGGCGATGGCTACACCTTC. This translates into CASSLGAGDGYTF.

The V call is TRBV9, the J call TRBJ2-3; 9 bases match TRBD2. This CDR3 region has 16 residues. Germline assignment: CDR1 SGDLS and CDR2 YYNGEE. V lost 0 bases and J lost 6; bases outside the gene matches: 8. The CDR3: CASSVAAGGPSDTQYF. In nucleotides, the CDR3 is TGTGCCAGCAGCGTAGCGGCGGGAGGGCCGTCGGATACGCAGTATTTT.

DNA of the CDR3: TGTGCTGCGGGACAGGGGAATCAGCCCCAGCATTTT. It codes for CAAGQGNQPQHF. This sequence joins TRBV7-9 and TRBJ1-5; TRBD1 agrees at 10 bases. This CDR3 has 12 amino acids. Germline CDR1 reads SEHNR; CDR2 reads FQNEAQ (reference sequence).

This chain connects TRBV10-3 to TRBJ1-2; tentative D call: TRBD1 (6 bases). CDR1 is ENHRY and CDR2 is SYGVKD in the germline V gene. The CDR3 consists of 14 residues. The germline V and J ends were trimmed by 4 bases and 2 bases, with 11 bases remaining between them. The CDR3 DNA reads TGTGCCATCAGTGGGACAGCACCAAACTATGGCTACACCTTC. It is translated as CAISGTAPNYGYTF.

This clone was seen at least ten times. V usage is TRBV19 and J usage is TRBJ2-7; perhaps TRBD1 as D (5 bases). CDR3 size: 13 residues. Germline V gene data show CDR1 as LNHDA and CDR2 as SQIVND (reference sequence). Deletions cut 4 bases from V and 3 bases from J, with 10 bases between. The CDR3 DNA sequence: TGTGCCAGTAGTAGGCAGGGTGACTACGAGCAGTACTTC. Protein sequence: CASSRQGDYEQYF.

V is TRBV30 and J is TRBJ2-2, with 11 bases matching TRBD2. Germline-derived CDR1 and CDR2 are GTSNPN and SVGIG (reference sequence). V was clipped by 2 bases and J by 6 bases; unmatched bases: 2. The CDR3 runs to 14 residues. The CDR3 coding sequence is TGTGCCTGGAGTTTAGCGGGGGGGTCCGGGGAGCTGTTTTTT. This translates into CAWSLAGGSGELFF.

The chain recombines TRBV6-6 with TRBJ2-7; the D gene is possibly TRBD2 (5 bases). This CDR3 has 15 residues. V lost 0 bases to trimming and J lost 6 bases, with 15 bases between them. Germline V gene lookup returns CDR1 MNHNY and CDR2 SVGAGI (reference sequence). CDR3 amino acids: CASSYSKRGVGEQYF. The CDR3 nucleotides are TGTGCCAGCAGTTACTCGAAACGGGGTGTCGGCGAGCAGTACTTC.

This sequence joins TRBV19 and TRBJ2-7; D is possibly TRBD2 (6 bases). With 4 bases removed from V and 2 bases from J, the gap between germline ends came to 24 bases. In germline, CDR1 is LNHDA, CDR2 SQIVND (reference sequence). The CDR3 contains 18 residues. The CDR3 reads CASSTTPGAGTKTYEQYF. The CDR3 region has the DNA TGTGCCAGTAGTACCACCCCGGGAGCAGGGACCAAGACCTACGAGCAGTACTTC.

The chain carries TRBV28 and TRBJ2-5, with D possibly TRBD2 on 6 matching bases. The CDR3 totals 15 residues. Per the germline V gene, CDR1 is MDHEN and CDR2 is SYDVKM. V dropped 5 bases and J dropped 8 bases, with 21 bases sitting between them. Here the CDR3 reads CASSLPGTGKSTQYF. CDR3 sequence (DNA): TGTGCCAGCAGTCTCCCCGGGACTGGAAAGAGTACCCAGTACTTC.

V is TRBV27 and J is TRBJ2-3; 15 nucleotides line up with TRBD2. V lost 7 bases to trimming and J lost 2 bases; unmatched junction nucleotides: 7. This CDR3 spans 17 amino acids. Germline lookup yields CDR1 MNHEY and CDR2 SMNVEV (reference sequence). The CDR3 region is CASTTGTSGGPTDTQYF. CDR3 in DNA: TGTGCCAGCACAACCGGGACTAGCGGGGGGCCCACAGATACGCAGTATTTT.

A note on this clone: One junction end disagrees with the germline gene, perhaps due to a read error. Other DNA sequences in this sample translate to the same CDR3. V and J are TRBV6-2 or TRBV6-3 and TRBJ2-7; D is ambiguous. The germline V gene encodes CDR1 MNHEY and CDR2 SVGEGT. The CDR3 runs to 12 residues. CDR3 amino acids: CASSLTTYEQYF. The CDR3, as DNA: TGTGCCAGCAGTTTAACTACCTACGAACAGTACTTC.

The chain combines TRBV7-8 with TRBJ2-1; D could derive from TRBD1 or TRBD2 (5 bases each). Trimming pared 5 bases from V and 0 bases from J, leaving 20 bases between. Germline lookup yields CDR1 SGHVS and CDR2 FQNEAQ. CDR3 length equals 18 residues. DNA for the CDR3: TGTGCCAGCAGCGACGGGACCCGACCGCCCAGCTCCTACAATGAGCAGTTCTTC. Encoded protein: CASSDGTRPPSSYNEQFF. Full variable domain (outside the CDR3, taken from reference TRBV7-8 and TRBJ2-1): GAGVSQSPRYKVAKRGQDVALRCDPISGHVSLFWYQQALGQGPEFLTYFQNEAQLDKSGLPSDRFFAERPEGSVSTLKIQRTQQEDSAVYLCASSDGTRPPSSYNEQFFGPGTRLTVL.

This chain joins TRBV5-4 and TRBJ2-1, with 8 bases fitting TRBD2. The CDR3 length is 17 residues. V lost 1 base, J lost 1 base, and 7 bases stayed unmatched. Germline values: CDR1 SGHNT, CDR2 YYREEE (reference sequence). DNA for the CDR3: TGTGCCAGCAGCTTGACTAGCGGATCACTATCCTACAATGAGCAGTTCTTC. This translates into CASSLTSGSLSYNEQFF.

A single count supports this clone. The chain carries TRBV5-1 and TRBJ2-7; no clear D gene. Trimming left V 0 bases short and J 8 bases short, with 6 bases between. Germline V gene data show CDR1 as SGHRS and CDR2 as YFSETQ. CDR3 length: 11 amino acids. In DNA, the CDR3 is TGCGCCAGCAGCTTGGAGGGAAAGCAGTACTTC. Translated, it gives CASSLEGKQYF.

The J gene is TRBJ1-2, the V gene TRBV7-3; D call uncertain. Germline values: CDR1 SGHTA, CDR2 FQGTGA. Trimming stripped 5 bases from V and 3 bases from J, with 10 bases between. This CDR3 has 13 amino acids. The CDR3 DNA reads TGTGCCAGCAGCCCCCGTCCCTACTATGGCTACACCTTC. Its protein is CASSPRPYYGYTF.